The 23 T cell receptor beta chains listed next were all sequenced from one sample in a study of T-cell memory formation after mild COVID-19. TCRdb called the 5' RACE reads again in MiXCR, with one record for every CDR3 protein. The sample includes fewer than 600,000 distinct CDR3 sequences, less than 25% of them seen just once. The sample consisted of PBMCs or a T cell subset sorted from them (not recorded which). The receptor set was obtained from an adult woman who had mild COVID-19 (a few samples of this study predate the infection). Cell type and time point are not known.

This clonotype was picked up a small number of times. The gene calls are TRBV5-1 and TRBJ1-1, with D possibly being TRBD1 (5 bases). This CDR3 is built from 11 residues. The germline V and J ends were trimmed by 4 bases and 9 bases, with 10 bases remaining between them. Germline V lookup: CDR1 SGHRS, CDR2 YFSETQ. This chain's CDR3 is CASSGGRKAFF. DNA for the CDR3: TGCGCCAGCAGCGGGGGTCGGAAAGCTTTCTTT. Full variable domain (missing parts from reference TRBV5-1 and TRBJ1-1): KAGVTQTPRYLIKTRGQQVTLSCSPISGHRSVSWYQQTPGQGLQFLFEYFSETQRNKGNFPGRFSGRQFSNSRSEMNVSTLELGDSALYLCASSGGRKAFFGQGTRLTVV.

This clonotype was seen a handful of times. This chain connects TRBV5-4 to TRBJ2-7; D is undetermined. The germline V gene has CDR1 SGHNT and CDR2 YYREEE (reference sequence). This CDR3 is 13 amino acids long. The V and J ends lost 5 bases and 0 bases respectively, with 9 bases between them. The CDR3 DNA reads TGTGCCAGCAGTGGGTCACCCTCCTACGAGCAGTACTTC. This translates into CASSGSPSYEQYF.

This clonotype was seen more than once but under ten times. The chain uses TRBV4-2 and TRBJ2-2; 8 nucleotides match TRBD1. Germline V gene lookup returns CDR1 LGHNA and CDR2 YNFKEQ. V shed 0 bases, J shed 4 bases, and the junction held 7 bases outside the gene matches. CDR3 length: 17 residues. The DNA for the CDR3 is TGTGCCAGCAGCCAAGATTGGGCAGGGGGCATCACCGGGGAGCTGTTTTTT. It yields the protein CASSQDWAGGITGELFF.

V and J are TRBV14 and TRBJ2-7; perhaps TRBD2 as D (7 bases). CDR1 is SGHDN, CDR2 FVKESK, per germline. V gave up 4 bases and J gave up 6 bases, with 16 bases separating them. The CDR3 runs to 14 residues. The CDR3 is CASSRSRGGIEQYF. The CDR3 region has the DNA TGTGCCAGCAGCCGAAGCAGGGGAGGGATCGAGCAGTACTTC.

The rearrangement links TRBV20-1 to TRBJ2-5; D unresolved. Germline-derived CDR1 and CDR2 are DFQATT and SNEGSKA (reference sequence). The CDR3 extends over 17 amino acids. Between the trimmed V and J ends, which lost 3 bases and 5 bases, there was a span of 25 bases. This CDR3 reads CSASRGRVGDSWETQYF. DNA of the CDR3: TGCAGTGCTAGTAGAGGCCGGGTTGGGGATTCCTGGGAGACCCAGTACTTC.

The chain joins TRBV10-3 to TRBJ2-3; 8 bases are a match to TRBD2. CDR3 length: 15 amino acids. The germline gives CDR1 ENHRY, CDR2 SYGVKD. V shed 2 bases, J shed 0 bases, and the junction held 1 base outside the gene matches. CDR3 residues: CAISEREGSTDTQYF. In DNA, the CDR3 is TGTGCCATCAGTGAGCGGGAGGGAAGCACAGATACGCAGTATTTT.

The V call is TRBV5-8, the J call TRBJ2-5; 7 positions agree with TRBD2. Unmatched junction bases numbered 11, after V lost 7 bases and J lost 5 bases. The CDR3 sequence is 14 residues long. Per germline, CDR1 SGHTS and CDR2 YDEGEE. The CDR3 loop reads CASDWGISGETQYF. Here the CDR3 DNA reads TGTGCCAGCGACTGGGGGATTAGCGGGGAGACCCAGTACTTC.

In this sample, this clonotype turned up a few times. DNA of the CDR3: TGTGCCAGCAGGGAGAGGACAGGGTATGGCTACACCTTC. Translation gives CASRERTGYGYTF. The chain carries TRBV9 and TRBJ1-2, with 8 bases lining up with TRBD1. Germline V gene sequence: CDR1 SGDLS, CDR2 YYNGEE. V shed 5 bases, J shed 5 bases, and the junction held 5 bases outside the gene matches. This CDR3 is 13 amino acids long.

This clonotype was recorded many times. CDR3: CASRRTGNSGNTIYF. As DNA, the CDR3 is TGTGCCAGCAGACGGACGGGAAACTCTGGAAACACCATATATTTT. This chain uses TRBV6-5 with TRBJ1-3; D is uncertain. The V and J ends lost 6 bases and 0 bases respectively, with 12 bases between them. The CDR3 contains 15 residues. Per the germline V gene, CDR1 is MNHEY and CDR2 is SVGAGI.

This chain uses TRBV20-1 with TRBJ2-7; the D gene is possibly TRBD2 (7 bases). CDR1 is DFQATT, CDR2 SNEGSKA, per germline (reference sequence). The CDR3 extends over 14 amino acids. V was clipped by 0 bases and J by 6 bases, with 15 bases between them. CDR3 region: CSARDSRGASEQYF. CDR3 sequence (DNA): TGCAGTGCTAGAGATTCACGGGGGGCGAGCGAGCAGTACTTC.

This clonotype was seen at least ten times. The CDR3 loop is CASRGLRSQETQYF. DNA for the CDR3: TGTGCCAGCAGAGGACTCAGGAGTCAAGAGACCCAGTACTTC. The chain uses TRBV6-5 and TRBJ2-5; D possibly corresponds to TRBD2 (5 bases). CDR3 length: 14 residues. Trimming removed 6 bases at V and 2 bases at J, with 13 bases between. The germline gives CDR1 MNHEY, CDR2 SVGAGI.

This chain joins TRBV5-4 and TRBJ2-7, with 7 positions matching TRBD2. The ends lost 1 base at V and 1 base at J; junction bases unmatched: 5. Germline V gene lookup returns CDR1 SGHNT and CDR2 YYREEE (reference sequence). This CDR3 region has 15 residues. The CDR3 DNA reads as TGTGCCAGCAGCTTGTTAGCGGGCCAATCCTACGAGCAGTACTTC. Encoded protein: CASSLLAGQSYEQYF. Drawing the rest from reference TRBV5-4 and TRBJ2-7, the complete variable domain is ETGVTQSPTHLIKTRGQQVTLRCSSQSGHNTVSWYQQALGQGPQFIFQYYREEENGRGNFPPRFSGLQFPNYSSELNVNALELDDSALYLCASSLLAGQSYEQYFGPGTRLTVT.

This clonotype came up a few times. An end of the junction differs from the germline gene, which may be a read error. The chain recombines TRBV4-1 with TRBJ2-1; 7 bases agree with TRBD2. There are 12 residues in the CDR3. Germline CDR1 and CDR2: MGHRA and YSYEKL. The CDR3 DNA follows: TGCGCCAGCAGCCAAGATGGGGGGAGGGGACTCTTC. This sequence encodes CASSQDGGRGLF.

This clonotype was seen only a few times. The V and J genes are TRBV4-1 and TRBJ2-7; D gene unclear. Trimming cost V 5 bases and J 2 bases, with 16 bases left between them. This CDR3 has 15 amino acids. Looked up from germline, CDR1 is MGHRA and CDR2 is YSYEKL. CDR3 residues: CASSSVPDGAYEQYF. In nucleotides, the CDR3 is TGCGCCAGCAGCTCGGTCCCGGACGGAGCCTACGAGCAGTACTTC.

The chain recombines TRBV7-3 with TRBJ2-1, with 10 bases identical to TRBD2. V gave up 2 bases and J gave up 11 bases; unmatched junction bases: 18. The CDR3 runs to 18 residues. The germline CDR1 and CDR2 sequences are SGHTA and FQGTGA. Written as DNA, the CDR3 is TGTGCCAGCAGCTTATGGGGCGAGGTGCTAGCGGGAGAGGGTAAGCAGTTCTTC. It translates to CASSLWGEVLAGEGKQFF.

The chain employs TRBV11-3 and TRBJ2-2; D not resolved. The CDR3 is 13 amino acids. The germline V and J ends were trimmed by 6 bases and 5 bases, with 10 bases remaining between them. The germline V gene encodes CDR1 SGHNT and CDR2 YENEEA. The DNA for the CDR3 is TGTGCCAGCAGAAACCAAGGGACCGGGGAGCTGTTTTTT. Residues: CASRNQGTGELFF.

The chain joins TRBV5-1 to TRBJ2-1; 8 bases align to TRBD2. J lost 4 bases, V lost 8 bases, and 11 bases had no gene match. This CDR3 region has 15 residues. The germline V gene encodes CDR1 SGHRS and CDR2 YFSETQ. As DNA, the CDR3 is TGCGCCAGTACCTTAGCCGCGGGGGGTTACAATGAGCAGTTCTTC. Translated: CASTLAAGGYNEQFF.

This clonotype was detected only a few times. V is TRBV4-2 and J is TRBJ2-4; 7 bases match TRBD1. Trimming cost V 0 bases and J 13 bases; bases outside gene matches: 12. This CDR3 region has 15 residues. CDR1 and CDR2 (germline): LGHNA, YNFKEQ. The CDR3 reads CASSQEGVEQGSQYF. In nucleotides, the CDR3 is TGTGCCAGCAGCCAAGAGGGGGTAGAACAGGGGTCCCAGTACTTC.

The V gene is TRBV12-3 or TRBV12-4, the J gene TRBJ2-1; 9 nucleotides match TRBD2. V lost 3 bases, J lost 5 bases, and 8 bases stayed unmatched. This CDR3 has 16 amino acids. CDR3 nucleotide sequence: TGTGCCAGCAGTTTGAGGCGACTAGCGGACAACAATGAGCAGTTCTTC. Protein product: CASSLRRLADNNEQFF.

This chain uses TRBV5-4 with TRBJ2-1, with 8 bases aligning to TRBD2. Germline V gene data show CDR1 as SGHNT and CDR2 as YYREEE (reference sequence). Unmatched junction bases numbered 6, after V lost 0 bases and J lost 7 bases. The CDR3 covers 15 residues. In DNA form, the CDR3 reads TGTGCCAGCAGCTTGGCCATTGCGGGAGGTAATGAGCAGTTCTTC. Translation gives CASSLAIAGGNEQFF.

The rearrangement uses TRBV7-6 and TRBJ1-2; TRBD1 agrees at 7 bases. This CDR3 comprises 17 residues. Per the germline V gene, CDR1 is SGHVS and CDR2 is FNYEAQ. V shed 1 base and J 3 bases; nucleotides not matched to a gene: 11. The CDR3 DNA reads TGTGCCAGCAGCTTAGTGTCCTGGCAGGGGGGGTACTATGGCTACACCTTC. Translating gives CASSLVSWQGGYYGYTF.

The CDR3 coding sequence is TGTGCCAGCAGCTTAGAAGTGGGCGTGGAGACCCAGTACTTC. Translation: CASSLEVGVETQYF. The chain is built from TRBV11-3 and TRBJ2-5; no firm D call. The germline V gene has CDR1 SGHNT and CDR2 YENEEA. Trimming shortened V by 0 bases and J by 5 bases, and 10 bases separated the two germline ends. The CDR3 is 14 amino acids.

The chain uses TRBV7-9 and TRBJ2-3; D may be TRBD1 or TRBD2 (5 bases each). The V gene lost 3 bases and the J gene lost 6 bases, with 13 bases spanning the gap. The CDR3 is 14 residues long. CDR1 is SEHNR, CDR2 FQNEAQ, per germline (reference sequence). The CDR3 is CASSFRDVWDTQYF. The CDR3, as DNA: TGTGCCAGCAGCTTCCGGGACGTCTGGGATACGCAGTATTTT.